This T cell receptor (beta chain) was observed in a study of blood T cell repertoires in COVID-19. Study-level background: Samples came from the United States, Italy and Spain, spanning acute and convalescent COVID-19. PBMCs, B-cell-depleted T cells, or T cells provided the cDNA or gDNA that made up the material.

This CDR3 contains 18 residues. With V trimmed by 5 bases and J by 0 bases, 16 bases remained unmatched. Germline-derived CDR1 and CDR2 are SGHAT and FQNNGV. Authors' processing steps: Nucleated cell counts were estimated from reference gene primer amplification. Here immunoSEQ multiplex PCR was the method, and the copy in TCRdb shows in-frame clones only, minus some. V, J and clone size reflect that table, while D and trimming were determined from the DNA. Counted here are under 200,000 clones, about three quarters occurring once; the ten biggest clones make up 2.5% to 3%. Sequencing was performed on peripheral blood. The chain carries TRBV11-2 and TRBJ2-7, with TRBD2 matching 7 bases. The sequence was collected from an older man with acute or convalescent COVID-19. CDR3 amino acids: CASSPQPPLAESSYEQYF. CDR3 nucleotides: TGTGCCAGCAGCCCCCAGCCCCCTCTAGCGGAGAGCTCCTACGAGCAGTACTTC.